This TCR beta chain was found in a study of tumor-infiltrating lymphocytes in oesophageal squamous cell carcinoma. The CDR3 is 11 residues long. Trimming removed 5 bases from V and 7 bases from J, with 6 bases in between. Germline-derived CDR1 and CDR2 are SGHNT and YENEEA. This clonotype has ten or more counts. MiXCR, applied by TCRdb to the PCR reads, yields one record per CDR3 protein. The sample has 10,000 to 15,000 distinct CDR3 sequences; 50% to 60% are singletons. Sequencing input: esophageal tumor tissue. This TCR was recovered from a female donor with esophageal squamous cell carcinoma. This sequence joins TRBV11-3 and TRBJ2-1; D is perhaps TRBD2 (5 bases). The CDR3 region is CASSRGNEQFF. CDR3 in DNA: TGTGCCAGCAGCCGGGGAAATGAGCAGTTCTTC.